The clone carrying this T cell receptor beta chain occurred many times. Its antigen is still unknown. TCRdb re-derived calls from the reads in MiXCR, one entry per CDR3 protein. In the table there are under 250,000 distinct CDR3 sequences, approximately 13% of which are singletons. The data were obtained in a study of T cell repertoires in cytomegalovirus infection. Study-wide findings and caveats: HLA-C-restricted CMV-specific TCR beta clonotypes were dominant in the ex vivo response.

This CDR3 spans 15 amino acids. Germline values: CDR1 MDHEN, CDR2 SYDVKM. Trimming took off 6 bases at V and 4 bases at J, with 18 bases between the two ends. This chain links TRBV28 with TRBJ2-5; D could derive from TRBD1 or TRBD2 (6 bases each). The sequence derives from a human donor in good health (CMV status not recorded). Some clones in this sample may be carry-over from other donors' samples. Material: PBMCs. CDR3 loop: CASRMEGQGRETQYF. DNA of the CDR3: TGTGCCAGCAGGATGGAGGGCCAGGGGAGAGAGACCCAGTACTTC.